This TCR beta chain was sequenced during a study of tumor-infiltrating lymphocytes in primary liver carcinoma. As for the study in general: Those sampled were patients whose primary liver carcinoma was treated by surgical resection.

This clonotype was detected ten times or more. Blood RNA originated from unsorted whole blood, with germline DNA additionally extracted. Donors were untreated and chronically infected with HBV. Germline V gene sequence: CDR1 SGHAT, CDR2 FQNNGV. The CDR3 contains 15 residues. V shed 1 base and J 4 bases; nucleotides not matched to a gene: 5. TCR beta cDNA came from about 0.45 ug total RNA, primed with a constant-region primer. Libraries of TCR beta came from three nested multiplex PCR rounds with slightly modified ARM-PCR. Rounds one and two of PCR, each of about 10 cycles, were primed with TRBV1-TRBV30 forward primers and a C-beta reverse primer. TCRdb re-called the multiplex PCR reads through MiXCR, storing one row per CDR3 protein. Of about 180,000 distinct CDR3 sequences detected, over 45% appear once; the ten largest clones hold under 75%.

Input material: peripheral blood. The TCR comes from a middle-aged man with primary liver carcinoma and hepatitis B virus infection. This chain links TRBV11-2 with TRBJ1-1; 8 bases line up with TRBD1. This chain's CDR3 is CASSLGAGGVTEAFF. DNA of the CDR3: TGTGCCAGCAGCTTAGGGGCAGGGGGCGTCACTGAAGCTTTCTTT.